These 5 T cell receptor beta chains originate from one sample sequenced in a study of blood T cells in healthy people across ages. Alongside a J-beta primer mix, a sample-barcoded 5' primer served in a second PCR lasting roughly 7 to 11 cycles. TCRdb called the 5' RACE reads again in MiXCR, with one record for every CDR3 protein. The sample records about 1.6 million distinct CDR3 sequences, around 36% being singletons. The sample was blood. The receptors were sampled from a woman aged 25 to 45 in good health.

This rearrangement joins TRBV7-9 to TRBJ2-3; D possibly corresponds to TRBD2 (5 bases). CDR1 SEHNR and CDR2 FQNEAQ come from the germline V gene (reference sequence). The CDR3 has 14 residues. The V end lost 0 bases, the J end lost 6 bases, and 10 bases lay between the germline ends. CDR3 sequence (DNA): TGTGCCAGCAGCTTAGCCGGGAATTCGGATACGCAGTATTTT. Translation gives CASSLAGNSDTQYF.

V and J are TRBV10-1 and TRBJ2-2, with 7 positions matching TRBD1. The CDR3 runs 16 residues. J was trimmed by 1 base and V by 5 bases; bases with no gene match: 7. Germline V gene data show CDR1 as WNHNN and CDR2 as SYGVQD (reference sequence). CDR3 region: CASSLFRTGNTGELFF. CDR3 sequence (DNA): TGCGCCAGCAGTCTGTTCAGGACAGGGAACACCGGGGAGCTGTTTTTT.

This clonotype was detected many times. This chain links TRBV3-1 with TRBJ2-7; D is unclear. Germline-derived CDR1 and CDR2 are LGHDT and YNNKEL (reference sequence). The CDR3 has 13 residues. V was clipped by 5 bases and J by 7 bases, with 15 bases between them. The CDR3 DNA is TGTGCCAGCAGCTTTTACCGGGCTGCGGAGCAGTACTTC. Translating gives CASSFYRAAEQYF.

This clonotype was recorded many times. The chain combines TRBV15 with TRBJ2-1, with a tentative D call TRBD1 (5 bases). The V end lost 0 bases, the J end lost 6 bases, and 9 bases lay between the germline ends. The germline V gene has CDR1 LNHNV and CDR2 YYDKDF (reference sequence). This CDR3 region has 14 residues. The CDR3 region is CATSRDTGSNEQFF. The CDR3 DNA is TGTGCCACCAGCAGAGACACAGGATCCAATGAGCAGTTCTTC.

The chain combines TRBV20-1 with TRBJ2-3, with 9 bases identical to TRBD2. Germline loops: CDR1 DFQATT, CDR2 SNEGSKA (reference sequence). V lost 3 bases, J lost 4 bases, and 11 bases stayed unmatched. The CDR3 loop spans 16 amino acids. The CDR3 spells CSARAAGGAVPDTQYF. CDR3 nucleotide sequence: TGCAGTGCTAGGGCCGCGGGGGGGGCCGTTCCAGATACGCAGTATTTT.